This T cell receptor beta chain was identified during a study of T cell changes during pregnancy in multiple sclerosis (dated by TCRdb to about 2019). The study in broad terms: The study examined how the T cell repertoire changed over the course of pregnancy in women with multiple sclerosis.

Receptor libraries were prepared by the immunoSEQ multiplex PCR assay. This immuneACCESS table, as held by TCRdb, lists in-frame sequences with V and J called but not all clones. Of the missing ones, under half trace to an unresolved V gene in checked studies; the others have no known cause. For this sample there are about 28,000 clones; 89% appear just once. Roughly 0.5% of the sample goes to the ten largest clones. As for this clone: Its antigen remains undetermined. No quality values exist for individual bases; no much larger clone is one base distant.

From its cysteine to its phenylalanine, the CDR3 spans 20 amino acids. CDR3 DNA is the only sequence kept; it has 60 bases, read in frame from the first base. The receptor was derived from a female donor in good health, enrolled as a control in a pregnancy study. In this chain, TRBV12-2 is recombined with TRBJ2-2; TRBD2, as called in the table, went unchecked against the DNA. TRBV12-2 is recorded as a pseudogene. Sequenced here: CD4+ T cells from peripheral blood mononuclear cells, sampled in the first trimester of pregnancy. The nucleotide sequence is TGTGCAAGTCGCTTAACCCCCTTGGAGGGAGCGACGACGAACACCGGGGAGCTGTTTTTT. Translated, this gives CASRLTPLEGATTNTGELFF.